These 9 T cell receptor beta chains originate from one sample sequenced in a study of blood T cell repertoires in COVID-19. Using immunoSEQ multiplex PCR, the repertoire was profiled, and TCRdb retains in-frame clones only, with some absent. The data hold roughly 200,000 clones, with 70% to 80% observed a single time. The sample taken for sequencing was peripheral blood. The receptors originated from a woman aged 45-65 years with active or convalescent COVID-19.

The chain recombines TRBV11-2 with TRBJ2-1; 7 nucleotides agree with TRBD1. The J segment lost 8 bases and the V segment lost 3 bases, leaving 10 bases of the junction unmatched. Germline CDR1 and CDR2: SGHAT and FQNNGV. There are 15 residues in the CDR3. Written as DNA, the CDR3 is TGTGCCAGCAGCTTTCAGGACAGGAAGGGACATGAGCAGTTCTTC. Its protein product is CASSFQDRKGHEQFF.

This chain uses TRBV9 with TRBJ1-1; unclear D gene. Germline lookup yields CDR1 SGDLS and CDR2 YYNGEE. The CDR3 runs 15 residues. Trimming took off 4 bases at V and 1 base at J, with 14 bases between the two ends. The CDR3 DNA reads as TGTGCCAGCAGCCCCCGGACGGGAAGGAACACTGAAGCTTTCTTT. Translating gives CASSPRTGRNTEAFF.

This clone was counted a few times. The chain combines TRBV10-3 with TRBJ1-2; D not resolved. V lost 3 bases and J lost 0, with 11 bases in between. This CDR3 has 15 amino acids. Per the germline V gene, CDR1 is ENHRY and CDR2 is SYGVKD. The CDR3 here is CAISDLKQTNYGYTF. CDR3 coding DNA: TGTGCCATCAGTGACCTCAAGCAAACTAACTATGGCTACACCTTC.

This sequence joins TRBV7-3 and TRBJ1-2; D is possibly TRBD1 (6 bases). Trimming stripped 2 bases from V and 2 bases from J, with 21 bases between. CDR1 and CDR2 from the germline V gene are SGHTA and FQGTGA. The CDR3 sequence is 18 residues long. CDR3 DNA sequence: TGTGCCAGCAGCTTAGGACCCTCCGAGACAGGAGTAAACTATGGCTACACCTTC. This translates into CASSLGPSETGVNYGYTF.

The rearrangement uses TRBV23-1 and TRBJ1-1, with 10 positions matching TRBD1. TRBV23-1 is classed as an ORF, of uncertain function. Losses at the gene ends were 4 bases for V and 4 bases for J; bases not matched to a gene: 12. This CDR3 region has 17 residues. DNA for the CDR3: TGCGCCAGCAGTCCTCGGACAGGGGGGAAGGTGAGCACTGAAGCTTTCTTT. This codes for CASSPRTGGKVSTEAFF.

The V and J genes are TRBV12-3 or TRBV12-4 and TRBJ2-1, with D perhaps TRBD2 (6 bases). The CDR3 has 12 residues. V was trimmed by 6 bases and J by 14 bases, leaving 17 bases between them. The CDR3 coding sequence is TGTGCCAGCAGGTCCTGGGGGAGGATTAAGTTCTTC. This codes for CASRSWGRIKFF.

V is TRBV5-1 and J is TRBJ2-5; a possible D gene is TRBD2 (7 bases). Germline assignment: CDR1 SGHRS and CDR2 YFSETQ. CDR3 length: 15 amino acids. Trimming removed 3 bases at V and 3 bases at J, with 15 bases between. CDR3 sequence: CASSSDTGREETQYF. In nucleotides, the CDR3 is TGCGCCAGCAGCTCGGACACAGGGAGGGAAGAGACCCAGTACTTC. Complete variable domain (other parts from reference TRBV5-1 and TRBJ2-5): KAGVTQTPRYLIKTRGQQVTLSCSPISGHRSVSWYQQTPGQGLQFLFEYFSETQRNKGNFPGRFSGRQFSNSRSEMNVSTLELGDSALYLCASSSDTGREETQYFGPGTRLLVL.

The chain employs TRBV27 and TRBJ1-2, with a weak D call TRBD1 (5 bases). There are 14 residues in the CDR3. V was shortened by 4 bases and J by 5 bases, with 14 bases between the two germline ends. Germline values: CDR1 MNHEY, CDR2 SMNVEV (reference sequence). CDR3 protein: CASSSSGTVYGYTF. As DNA, the CDR3 is TGTGCCAGCAGTTCCAGCGGGACGGTGTATGGCTACACCTTC.

The chain couples TRBV6-5 to TRBJ2-3, with 10 bases matching TRBD2. The CDR3 has 13 amino acids. Germline CDR1 is MNHEY and CDR2 is SVGAGI. V was clipped by 11 bases and J by 7 bases; unmatched bases: 9. CDR3 amino acids: CALGSGGENTQYF. The CDR3 coding sequence is TGTGCCTTGGGGAGCGGGGGGGAAAATACGCAGTATTTT.